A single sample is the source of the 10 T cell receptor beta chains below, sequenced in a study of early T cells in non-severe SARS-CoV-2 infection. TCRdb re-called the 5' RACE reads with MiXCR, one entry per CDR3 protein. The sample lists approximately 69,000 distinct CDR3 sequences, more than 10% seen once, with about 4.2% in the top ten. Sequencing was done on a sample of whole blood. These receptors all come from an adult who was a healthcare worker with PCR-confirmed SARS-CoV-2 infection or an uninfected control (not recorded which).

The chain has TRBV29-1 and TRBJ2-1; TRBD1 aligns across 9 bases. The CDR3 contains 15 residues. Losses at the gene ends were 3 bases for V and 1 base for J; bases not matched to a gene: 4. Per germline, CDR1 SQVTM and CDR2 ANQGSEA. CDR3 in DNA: TGCAGCGTTGAGCCACAGGGGGCATCCTACAATGAGCAGTTCTTC. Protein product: CSVEPQGASYNEQFF.

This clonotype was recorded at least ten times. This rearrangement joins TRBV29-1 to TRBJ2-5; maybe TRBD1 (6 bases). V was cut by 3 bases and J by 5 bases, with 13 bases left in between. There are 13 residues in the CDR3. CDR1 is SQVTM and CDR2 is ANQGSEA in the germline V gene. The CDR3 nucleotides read TGCAGCGTTGAGAAAGGGGGTGATGAGACCCAGTACTTC. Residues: CSVEKGGDETQYF.

The CDR3 DNA is TGTGCCAGCAGCTCACCGGGACTAGCGGACAATGAGCAGTTCTTC. It codes for CASSSPGLADNEQFF. The rearrangement uses TRBV5-4 and TRBJ2-1, with 11 bases identical to TRBD2. There are 15 residues in the CDR3. The V and J ends lost 3 bases and 5 bases, in that order; junction bases with no gene match: 4. The V gene's germline CDR1 is SGHNT and CDR2 YYREEE (reference sequence).

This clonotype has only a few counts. The CDR3 spells CSVGSGDTQYF. The CDR3 DNA follows: TGCAGCGTGGGCAGCGGGGATACGCAGTATTTT. The rearrangement joins TRBV29-1 to TRBJ2-3, with a weak D call TRBD2 (6 bases). CDR1 and CDR2 from the germline V gene are SQVTM and ANQGSEA. The CDR3 length is 11 residues. Trimming took off 6 bases at V and 6 bases at J, with 10 bases between the two ends.

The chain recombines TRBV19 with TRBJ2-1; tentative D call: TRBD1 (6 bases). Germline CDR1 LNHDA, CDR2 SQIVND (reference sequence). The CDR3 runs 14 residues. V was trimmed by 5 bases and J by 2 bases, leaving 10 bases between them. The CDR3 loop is CASSSEGAYNEQFF. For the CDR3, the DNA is TGTGCCAGTAGTTCAGAGGGGGCCTACAATGAGCAGTTCTTC.

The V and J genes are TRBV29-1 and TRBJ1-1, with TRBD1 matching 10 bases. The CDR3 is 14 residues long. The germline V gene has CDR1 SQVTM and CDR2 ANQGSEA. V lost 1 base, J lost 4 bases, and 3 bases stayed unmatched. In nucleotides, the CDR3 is TGCAGCGTTGAAGGGGGACAGGGGTTCACTGAAGCTTTCTTT. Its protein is CSVEGGQGFTEAFF.

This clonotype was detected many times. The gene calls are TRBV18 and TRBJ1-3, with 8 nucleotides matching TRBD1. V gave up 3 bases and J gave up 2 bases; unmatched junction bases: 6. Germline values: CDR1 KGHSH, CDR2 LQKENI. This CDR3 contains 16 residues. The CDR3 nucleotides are TGTGCCAGCTCACCCGGACAGGGAATGACTGGAAACACCATATATTTT. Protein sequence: CASSPGQGMTGNTIYF.

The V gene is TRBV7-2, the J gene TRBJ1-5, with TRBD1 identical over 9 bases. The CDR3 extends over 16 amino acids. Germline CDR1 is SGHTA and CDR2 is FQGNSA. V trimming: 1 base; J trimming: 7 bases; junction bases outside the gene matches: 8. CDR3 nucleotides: TGTGCCAGCAGCTTAGGCTCGGACAGGGGAAGGCAGCCCCAGCATTTT. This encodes CASSLGSDRGRQPQHF.

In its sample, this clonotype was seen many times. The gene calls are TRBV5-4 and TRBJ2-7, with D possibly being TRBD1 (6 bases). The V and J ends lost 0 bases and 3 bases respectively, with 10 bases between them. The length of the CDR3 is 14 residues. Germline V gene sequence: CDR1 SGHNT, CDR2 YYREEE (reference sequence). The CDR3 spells CASSLGTDGYEQYF. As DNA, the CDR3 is TGTGCCAGCAGCTTGGGGACAGACGGCTACGAGCAGTACTTC.

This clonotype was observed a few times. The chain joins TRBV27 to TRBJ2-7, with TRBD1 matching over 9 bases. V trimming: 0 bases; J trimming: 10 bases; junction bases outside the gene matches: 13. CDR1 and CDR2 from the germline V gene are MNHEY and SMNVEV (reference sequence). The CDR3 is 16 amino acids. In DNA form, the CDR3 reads TGTGCCAGCAGTTTATCGATTCGGACAGGGGCCTTGGAACAGTACTTC. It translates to CASSLSIRTGALEQYF.